Listed below are T cell receptor beta chains from one sample, sequenced in a study of blood T cells in healthy people across ages. TCRdb re-called the 5' RACE reads with MiXCR, one entry per CDR3 protein. The table lists fewer than 2,000,000 distinct CDR3 sequences, about two fifths of them singletons, with under 30% in the top ten. The sequenced material came from blood. All receptors come from a human donor in good health. The CDR3 runs from the conserved cysteine through the conserved F or W. D genes are given only for firm matches. Part of the rows lack a size; the others show once, few, many or a class for expanded clones.

cdr3_length d_call j_call v_call clone_size cdr3_aa cdr3_nt
15 . TRBJ2-1 TRBV7-9 . CASSLALGAPNEQFF TGTGCCAGCAGCTTAGCGCTAGGAGCACCCAATGAGCAGTTCTTC
16 . TRBJ1-2 TRBV4-1 few CASSPKAGGGSSGYTF TGCGCCAGCAGCCCAAAGGCGGGTGGGGGTTCGAGTGGCTACACCTTC
13 . TRBJ2-7 TRBV7-9 . CASSLEGGAEQYF TGTGCCAGCAGCTTAGAGGGGGGCGCCGAGCAGTACTTC
15 . TRBJ1-4 TRBV7-9 few CASSLSGPTNEKLFF TGTGCCAGCAGCTTATCAGGGCCAACTAATGAAAAACTGTTTTTT
14 . TRBJ2-7 TRBV6-2/TRBV6-3 once CASTQGRLNYEQYF TGTGCCAGCACTCAGGGGAGGCTGAACTACGAGCAGTACTTC
15 . TRBJ2-1 TRBV12-3/TRBV12-4 few CASSPPGGSYHEQFF TGTGCCAGCAGCCCCCCGGGTGGTAGCTACCATGAGCAGTTCTTC
14 . TRBJ1-2 TRBV7-2 . CASSLERVLSGYTF TGTGCCAGCAGCTTAGAAAGGGTACTGAGTGGCTACACCTTC
13 . TRBJ2-7 TRBV5-1 . CASNQDGSYEQYF TGCGCCAGCAATCAGGACGGGTCCTACGAGCAGTACTTC
15 . TRBJ1-6 TRBV10-3 . CAISDRTVQNSPLHF TGTGCCATCAGTGATAGGACAGTTCAGAATTCACCCCTCCACTTT
15 TRBD1 TRBJ1-6 TRBV6-1 . CASSEGWTGGSPLHF TGTGCCAGCAGTGAAGGATGGACAGGGGGCTCGCCCCTCCACTTT
13 . TRBJ1-2 TRBV4-2 . CASSQELEGGYTF TGTGCCAGCAGCCAAGAACTTGAAGGGGGCTACACCTTC
16 . TRBJ2-3 TRBV29-1 . CSVRGSGLEGTDTQYF TGCAGCGTTCGGGGGTCGGGGCTCGAGGGGACAGATACGCAGTATTTT
14 . TRBJ1-5 TRBV5-6 . CASSSMGRGEPQHF TGTGCCAGCAGCTCCATGGGGAGAGGGGAGCCCCAGCATTTT
13 . TRBJ2-4 TRBV6-2/TRBV6-3 . CASSTRARNEQYF TGTGCCAGCAGCACAAGGGCCCGGAATGAGCAGTACTTC